The source of this T cell receptor beta chain is a study of shared clonotypes between healthy human individuals (dated by TCRdb to the early 2020s). Background for the entire study: A few men and two women, aged 18 to 49 years, made up the cohort. For each donor, CD4 naive and CD4 memory were each run on three plates, CD8 naive on two plates, and CD8 memory on one plate. Blood TCR repertoires of about 5 healthy adults were deeply sequenced to estimate repertoire size and the extent of clonotype sharing between individuals. Libraries were prepared and TCR repertoires were sequenced by different laboratories using diverse techniques, in order to increase sequencing depth and limit assay-specific biases. Between about 0.85 and 9.5 billion PBMCs per donor were obtained by leukapheresis. The full study reports these points: The genetic and exposure-history diversity represented was limited by the small number of donors. Compared with non-shared clonotypes, the clonotypes found in all four sorted-subset donors had higher generation probabilities. Sharing across a few donors was observed for about 5% of naive CD4, less than 4% of naive CD8, 2.3% of memory CD4, and about 0.38% of memory CD8 clonotypes. Even with the large sequencing depth, rarefaction of the sorted-subset datasets indicated that sequencing was incomplete. Sampling was restricted to blood, and TCR repertoires in tissues likely differ from the TCR repertoires found in blood. Larger estimated clonotype richness was generally found for naive subsets than for memory subsets. Based on pairwise subsampling, the degree of clonotype sharing among donors was expected to be affected by sequencing depth.

Notes on this clone: Its antigen has not been determined. Base qualities are not provided; no much larger clone lies one nucleotide away.

Using the deep immunoSEQ assay, multiplex PCR amplified TCR CDR3 regions from genomic DNA. Genomic DNA extracted from each cell subset was distributed evenly over all wells of several immunoSEQ 96-well plates, and each plate served as one replicate. Each replicate PCR for sorted subsets received around 200 ng genomic DNA, equal to 30,000 or so T cell genomes. Purified libraries were quantified with a Qubit 3.0 fluorometer, sized on a Bioanalyzer 2100, and re-quantified with the KAPA Library Quantification kit. Each immunoSEQ 96-well plate was sequenced on its own single-read 150-cycle Illumina NextSeq 550 flow cell. Per the authors' processing: Because the immunoSEQ output included only junctional sequences and no quality scores, the filtering could not be the same as the filtering used for full-length reads. Sequences were annotated with PyIR, a Python wrapper for IgBLAST v1.9, and V/J genes and CDR3 were assigned using IMGT germline references. Reads with weak V/J assignments (E-value above 1e-6), missing CDR3, stop codons, out-of-frame junctions, or ambiguous translated residues were removed. V3J clonotypes were defined as sequences sharing the same inferred V gene, J gene, and CDR3 amino acid sequence. To compute the percentage overlap between repertoires, the number of shared unique clonotypes was divided by the size of the smaller repertoire. Richness of each repertoire was evaluated using RTK rarefaction, the Chao1 estimator, and Recon v2.1 estimates of unobserved clonotypes. Generation probabilities for all TCRbeta clonotypes obtained by the gDNA method from four donors were computed using OLGA. TCRdb obtained this table from immuneACCESS and retained in-frame rearrangements with V and J assigned. These tables miss some clones; where compared with another copy, unresolved V genes account for less than half of the shortfall, and the remainder is unexplained. V and J calls and clone size are given by that table; D and trimming were obtained from the DNA. For this sample the table gives 1.6 million or so clones, of which roughly 97% were detected only once. Clones ranked in the top ten supply 0.95% to 1.5% of the sample.

From its cysteine to its phenylalanine, the CDR3 spans 14 amino acids. Only the CDR3 DNA stays, 42 bases, in frame from base 1. V is reduced by 5 bases and J by 8 bases, leaving a spacing of 16 bases between them. Via the germline V gene, CDR1 is KGHSH and CDR2 LQKENI. Healthy HIV-negative adults with no recently reported acute infections or vaccinations were included as donors. Only Caucasian adults living in Nashville, Tennessee, USA were represented among the donors. CD4+ T cells were enriched through magnetic negative selection, after which naive cells were positively selected on CD45RA and the remaining negative fraction served as the memory subset. Blood was collected by leukapheresis, and PBMCs were isolated by Ficoll-Histopaque density gradient centrifugation and then cryopreserved in liquid nitrogen vapor phase. Analytical flow cytometry was used to check the purity and quantity of each magnetically sorted T cell population. From each sorted fraction, genomic DNA was isolated and quantified by UV absorbance on a Nanodrop 2000c.

Source material: naive CD4+ T cells sorted from blood. This specimen's cell subset or site label, interpreted: CD45RA+ positively selected. The TCR sequence derives from a man aged 25-45 years in good health. Recombination connected TRBV18 to TRBJ2-1; a weak D assignment points to TRBD2 (5 bases agree). At the DNA level, the sequence is TGTGCCAGCTCAGAAGCTAGCTCGGAGGATGAGCAGTTCTTC. Its translation reads: CASSEASSEDEQFF.